These T cell receptor beta chains were read from a single sample in a study of prognosis after radiotherapy for stage I lung cancer. TCRdb fed the multiplex PCR reads into MiXCR, producing one record per CDR3 protein. The table lists approximately 8,800 distinct CDR3 sequences, roughly 60% of them singletons. The sequences come from PBMCs, collected before or after stereotactic body radiation therapy (not recorded which). These receptor sequences come from a donor at least 50 years old with non-small cell lung cancer. CDR3s include the opening cysteine and the closing phenylalanine or tryptophan. The D gene is left open where the match is weak. The size of a clone is reported for some rows only, either as once, few or many, or as a class for expanded clones.

D	size	J	V	DNA	CDR3
TRBD2	NA	TRBJ2-3	TRBV28	TGTGCCAGCAGTTCGATAGCGGGGCCGAATGCAGATACGCAGTATTTT	CASSSIAGPNADTQYF
TRBD1	many	TRBJ2-7	TRBV5-1	TGCGCCAGCAGCTTGGAGGTCCGGGACAGCCCCTACGAGCAGTACTTC	CASSLEVRDSPYEQYF
NA	NA	TRBJ1-5	TRBV6-2/TRBV6-3	TGCGCCAGCAGGCTACAGGGTGATCGCAATCAGCCCCATCATTTT	CASRLQGDRNQPHHF
NA	large	TRBJ2-1	TRBV12-3/TRBV12-4	TGTGCCAGCAGTTCAGGGTTTGAGCAGTTCTTC	CASSSGFEQFF
TRBD1	NA	TRBJ1-2	TRBV15	TGTGCCACCAGCAGAAAACCGGGACAGAACTATGGCTACACCTTC	CATSRKPGQNYGYTF
NA	many	TRBJ2-1	TRBV20-1	TGCAGTGCTCAAAACCCCCGAAGCTCCTACAATGAGCAGTTCTTC	CSAQNPRSSYNEQFF
TRBD2	once	TRBJ2-1	TRBV24-1	TGTGCCACCAGTGAGGGACTAGCGGGAGGAGATGAGCAGTTCTTC	CATSEGLAGGDEQFF
NA	medium-sized	TRBJ2-1	TRBV24-1	TGTGCCACCAGTGACCAGATCGGGAATGAGCAGTTCTTC	CATSDQIGNEQFF
TRBD2	once	TRBJ2-3	TRBV5-6	TGTTCCAGCAGCGTCCGTAGAGCGGGGCGCTCAACGATCACAGATACGCAGTATTTT	CSSSVRRAGRSTITDTQYF
TRBD2	NA	TRBJ2-1	TRBV6-2/TRBV6-3	TGTGCCAGCAGCGCCATGGGACTAGCGGGAGGCCTCAATGAGCAGTTCTTC	CASSAMGLAGGLNEQFF
NA	medium-sized	TRBJ1-5	TRBV19	TGTGCCAGTAGTACAGATCAGTATCAGCCCCAGCATTTT	CASSTDQYQPQHF
TRBD1	NA	TRBJ2-7	TRBV6-2/TRBV6-3	TGTGCCAGCAGCCCAAACAGGGGTTCCCACGAGCAGTACTTC	CASSPNRGSHEQYF
TRBD1	NA	TRBJ2-3	TRBV15	TGTGCCACCAGCGTCGGGACAGGGGGCGCGGATACGCAGTATTTT	CATSVGTGGADTQYF
TRBD1	NA	TRBJ2-7	TRBV27	TGTGCCAGCAGTGGTTCGGTACAGGGGAGCAGCGAGCAGTACTTC	CASSGSVQGSSEQYF
TRBD1	NA	TRBJ2-5	TRBV2	TGTGCCAGCAGGGGACAGGGACCCGGGACTCAAAGACCCCAGTACTTC	CASRGQGPGTQRPQYF
NA	medium-sized	TRBJ1-1	TRBV7-3	TGTGCCAGCAGCTTAATCGGGGCCCAGGGTACTGAAGCTTTCTTT	CASSLIGAQGTEAFF
TRBD2	NA	TRBJ2-2	TRBV6-1	TGTGCCAGCAGAAGGGAGGGCTGGTATCTGTTTTTT	CASRREGWYLFF
TRBD2	NA	TRBJ2-3	TRBV7-8	TGTGCCAGCAGCTTTGGGGCGGGAGGTTACACAGATACGCAGTATTTT	CASSFGAGGYTDTQYF
TRBD1	once	TRBJ2-1	TRBV20-1	TGCAGTGCTCCTCGACAGGGGCGCAATGAGCAGTTCTTC	CSAPRQGRNEQFF
TRBD2	many	TRBJ2-3	TRBV9	TGTGCCAGCAGCCGCTATAGCGGGGGAATTACAGATACGCAGTATTTT	CASSRYSGGITDTQYF
NA	medium-sized	TRBJ2-7	TRBV3-1	TGTGCCAGCAGCCAAGGAGGGTTGGCATCCTACGAGCAGTACTTC	CASSQGGLASYEQYF
TRBD2	NA	TRBJ2-5	TRBV5-1	TGCGCCAGCAGCCCAGGACTAGGGTATACCCAGTACTTC	CASSPGLGYTQYF
TRBD2	NA	TRBJ2-1	TRBV28	TGTGCCAGCAACATAGCGGGGGCCTACAATGAGCAGTTCTTC	CASNIAGAYNEQFF
NA	many	TRBJ2-1	TRBV5-1	TGCGCCAGCAGCCCCAGGGGGGTCGATGAGCAGTTCTTC	CASSPRGVDEQFF
NA	NA	TRBJ1-2	TRBV5-5	TGTGCCAGCAGCGCCCAGCGTCACTATGGCTACACCTTC	CASSAQRHYGYTF
NA	NA	TRBJ2-7	TRBV7-8	TGTGCCAGCAGCTTCCGGGACACCGGACGGGGCGAGCAGTACTTC	CASSFRDTGRGEQYF
NA	NA	TRBJ1-3	TRBV27	TGTGCCAGCAGAGGGACTGGAAACACCATATATTTT	CASRGTGNTIYF
TRBD1	many	TRBJ1-1	TRBV4-2	TGTGCCAGCAGCCAAGGGATGCGACAGGGGAACACTGAAGCTTTCTTT	CASSQGMRQGNTEAFF
NA	medium-sized	TRBJ1-2	TRBV2	TGTGCCAGCAGTGAAAATTTGGGGTCAGGCGGCTACACCTTC	CASSENLGSGGYTF
TRBD1	NA	TRBJ1-5	TRBV30	TGTGCCTGGGCGGGACAGGGCCATCAGCCCCAGCATTTT	CAWAGQGHQPQHF
NA	many	TRBJ2-3	TRBV5-4	TGTGCCAGCAGCTACTCCCGTGGAGGGGCTGGCACAGATACGCAGTATTTT	CASSYSRGGAGTDTQYF
TRBD2	many	TRBJ2-5	TRBV7-6	TGTGCCAGCAGCCCCCAGACTAGCGGAGAGACCCAGTACTTC	CASSPQTSGETQYF
NA	medium-sized	TRBJ1-3	TRBV19	TGTGCCAGTACCGGGACGGGCGGCTCTGGAAACACCATATATTTT	CASTGTGGSGNTIYF
TRBD2	medium-sized	TRBJ2-1	TRBV20-1	TGCAGTGCTAGAGTGGCTAGCGGGAGGGCCAGCAATGAGCAGTTCTTC	CSARVASGRASNEQFF
TRBD1	NA	TRBJ1-5	TRBV15	TGTGCCACCAGCAGAGGCAGAGGAGGACAGGGCAATCAGCCCCAGCATTTT	CATSRGRGGQGNQPQHF
NA	medium-sized	TRBJ1-5	TRBV19	TGTGCCAGTAGTATCAACCCAAGGATGAGTCAGCCCCAGCATTTT	CASSINPRMSQPQHF
NA	once	TRBJ1-1	TRBV20-1	TGCAGTGCTAGATCCCCTGGGGGGGAAGCTTTCTTT	CSARSPGGEAFF
NA	NA	TRBJ1-3	TRBV6-9	TGTTCCAGCAGTTACATGGGTGGAAACACCATATATTTT	CSSSYMGGNTIYF
TRBD1	medium-sized	TRBJ1-1	TRBV20-1	TGCAGTGCTTCAACCCCCGGGACAGGCCCTCCGGACACTGAAGCTTTCTTT	CSASTPGTGPPDTEAFF
NA	medium-sized	TRBJ2-7	TRBV6-8	TGTGCCAGCAGTTACTCGAGGAGAGAGGGCTCCTACGAGCAGTACTTC	CASSYSRREGSYEQYF
NA	NA	TRBJ2-3	TRBV5-1	TGCGCCAGCAGCCCGAACCCCACGGGAGCAGATACGCAGTATTTT	CASSPNPTGADTQYF
TRBD2	many	TRBJ2-5	TRBV20-1	TGCAGTGCTAGGGTGGGGGGGTCAGAGACCCAGTACTTC	CSARVGGSETQYF
NA	NA	TRBJ2-7	TRBV24-1	TGTGCCACCAGTCTCGGTAGCGCCAACGAGCAGTACTTC	CATSLGSANEQYF
TRBD2	NA	TRBJ2-1	TRBV6-1	TGTGCCAGCAACCTGCGGGAGCGGTACAATGAGCAGTTCTTC	CASNLRERYNEQFF
NA	medium-sized	TRBJ2-3	TRBV12-3/TRBV12-4	TGTGCCAGCAGTTTTTCGGGGGGCACAGATACGCAGTATTTT	CASSFSGGTDTQYF